The clone carrying this TCR beta chain was observed a single time. These data come from a study of blood T cell repertoires in COVID-19. Study overall: PBMCs, B-cell-depleted T cells, or T cells were the source of the cDNA or gDNA that made up the material.

CDR3 length: 15 amino acids. Trimming removed 0 bases at V and 1 base at J, with 7 bases between. Germline CDR1 and CDR2: MGHRA and YSYEKL. Study members were between about 18 and 89 years old and lived in some 22 US regions. Measured with immunoSEQ multiplex PCR; TCRdb has only the in-frame clones, and not every one. The sample carries about 240,000 clones, 70% to 90% recorded once. The source of this sequence is a woman aged 40 to 50 with acute COVID-19. V gene TRBV4-1 combines with J gene TRBJ1-5, with D unresolved. Sequencing input: PBMCs or T cells enriched from blood (not recorded which). In nucleotides, the CDR3 is TGCGCCAGCAGCCAAGAATCAGAAAGCAATCAGCCCCAGCATTTT. Its translation is CASSQESESNQPQHF.